A selection of T cell receptor beta chains follows, all from one sample in a study of T cells after yellow fever vaccination. TCRdb fed the 5' RACE reads into MiXCR, producing one record per CDR3 protein. The sample consists of about 170,000 distinct CDR3 sequences, approximately 11% of them appearing once. The sequencing here drew on CD8+ T cells sorted from PBMCs, taken 15 days after the yellow fever booster vaccination. The receptor set was obtained from a man younger than 35 who received the YFV17D yellow fever vaccine. CDR3s include the opening cysteine and the closing phenylalanine or tryptophan. D genes are given only for firm matches. Rows may omit the clone size; those that give it use once, few, many or a size class.

J gene	clone size	V gene	D gene	CDR3 protein	CDR3 DNA
TRBJ2-7	few	TRBV16	-	CASSQSQVREQYF	TGTGCCAGCAGCCAATCTCAAGTACGCGAGCAGTACTTC
TRBJ2-1	-	TRBV4-2	-	CASSLSGPNEQFF	TGTGCCAGCAGCTTAAGCGGACCAAATGAGCAGTTCTTC
TRBJ2-1	-	TRBV5-1	TRBD2	CASSLTSGGSYNEQFF	TGCGCCAGCAGCTTAACTAGCGGGGGCTCATACAATGAGCAGTTCTTC
TRBJ2-3	-	TRBV27	TRBD2	CASSLVLAGGTDTQYF	TGTGCCAGCAGCTTGGTACTAGCGGGGGGCACAGATACGCAGTATTTT
TRBJ1-1	-	TRBV7-9	-	CASSSRAQENTEAFF	TGTGCCAGCAGTAGCCGGGCCCAAGAGAACACTGAAGCTTTCTTT
TRBJ1-5	many	TRBV6-5	-	CASSYMGTESNQPQHF	TGTGCCAGCAGTTACATGGGGACGGAGAGCAATCAGCCCCAGCATTTT
TRBJ2-2	few	TRBV5-1	TRBD2	CASSPYGGIGELFF	TGCGCCAGCAGCCCCTACGGGGGGATCGGGGAGCTGTTTTTT
TRBJ2-1	few	TRBV7-9	-	CASSLGGGDYNEQFF	TGTGCCAGCAGCTTAGGAGGGGGGGACTACAATGAGCAGTTCTTC
TRBJ1-2	-	TRBV7-4	-	CASSPQGGHGYTF	TGTGCCAGCAGCCCCCAGGGCGGACATGGCTACACCTTC
TRBJ2-2	few	TRBV12-3/TRBV12-4	-	CASTERDTANTGELFF	TGTGCCAGCACGGAAAGGGACACCGCGAACACCGGGGAGCTGTTTTTT
TRBJ1-1	few	TRBV9	-	CASSVAGATYTEAFF	TGTGCCAGCAGCGTAGCAGGGGCTACTTACACTGAAGCTTTCTTT
TRBJ2-1	-	TRBV10-3	TRBD2	CAISEDERGGREQFF	TGTGCCATCAGTGAAGACGAGCGGGGGGGTCGTGAGCAGTTCTTC
TRBJ2-3	many	TRBV5-4	TRBD1	CASSPGQGSDTQYF	TGTGCCAGCAGCCCAGGACAGGGCTCAGATACGCAGTATTTT
TRBJ2-7	few	TRBV7-9	-	CASSSQETESYEQYF	TGTGCCAGCAGCTCGCAGGAGACAGAAAGCTACGAGCAGTACTTC
TRBJ2-5	-	TRBV20-1	TRBD2	CSARDRTSEETQYF	TGCAGTGCTAGAGATCGGACTAGCGAAGAGACCCAGTACTTC
TRBJ2-3	few	TRBV9	-	CASSQLTDTQYF	TGTGCCAGCAGCCAACTCACAGATACGCAGTATTTT
TRBJ2-3	few	TRBV6-2/TRBV6-3	TRBD2	CASSLFISGGSTDTQYF	TGTGCCAGCAGCCTCTTCATTAGCGGGGGTAGCACAGATACGCAGTATTTT